This T cell receptor beta chain was sequenced in a study of blood T cell repertoires in COVID-19. Study as a whole: Donors in the United States, Italy and Spain gave samples during acute or convalescent COVID-19. Sources were T cells, B-cell-depleted T cells, or PBMCs; the material itself was cDNA or gDNA.

Original data processing: Reference gene primer amplification gave nucleated cell count estimates. Only in-frame clones appear in the TCRdb table, and some are missing; sequencing was by immunoSEQ multiplex PCR. From that table come the V and J calls and clone size; the DNA was used to work out D and trimming. Of roughly 260,000 clones detected, around 82% appear once; the ten largest clones hold around 4.7%. This clone was observed a few times. The receptor's source is a woman aged 70 to 79 with acute or convalescent COVID-19. Sequencing was carried out using peripheral blood.

The CDR3 sequence: CASRGGATPHLNYEQYF. The CDR3 nucleotides read TGCGCCAGCAGGGGAGGGGCAACCCCACATCTAAACTACGAGCAGTACTTC. The rearrangement uses TRBV5-1 and TRBJ2-7; 7 bases align to TRBD2. Losses at the gene ends were 5 bases for V and 3 bases for J; bases not matched to a gene: 17. Germline CDR1 reads SGHRS; CDR2 reads YFSETQ. The CDR3 consists of 17 residues.